The sequence of this T cell receptor beta chain was determined in a study of control samples from healthy donors and cancer patients. The CDR3 is 15 amino acids. Germline values: CDR1 LGHNA, CDR2 YNFKEQ. Trimming shortened V by 0 bases and J by 1 base, and 9 bases separated the two germline ends. The method was immunoSEQ multiplex PCR; TCRdb's version includes in-frame clones alone and lacks a portion of them. The sample shows 150,000 to 200,000 clones, around 88% of them seen only once. The sequencing sample was made of blood. The clonotype was recovered from a woman under 40 in good health. The chain recombines TRBV4-2 with TRBJ1-1; D gene unclear. Here the CDR3 reads CASSQDTAGNTEAFF. CDR3 nucleotides: TGTGCCAGCAGCCAAGATACGGCAGGGAACACTGAAGCTTTCTTT.